One sample yielded the 16 T cell receptor beta chains listed below, sequenced in a study of T cells after yellow fever vaccination. In TCRdb, the 5' RACE reads were re-called with MiXCR into one record per CDR3 protein. The repertoire includes approximately 600,000 distinct CDR3 sequences, 9% to 15% of them detected once, and about 15% sits in the top ten. The sequences come from PBMCs, collected on the day of the yellow fever booster vaccination. Receptors originate from a man aged 30 to 45 who received the YFV17D yellow fever vaccine.

The genes are TRBV4-3 and TRBJ2-5, with D possibly TRBD1 on 6 matching bases. Germline values: CDR1 LGHNA, CDR2 YSLEER. Trimming pared 3 bases from V and 4 bases from J, leaving 15 bases between. This CDR3 region has 15 residues. CDR3 sequence reads: CASSHRGLGGETQYF. CDR3 DNA: TGCGCCAGCAGCCACAGGGGCCTTGGGGGAGAGACCCAGTACTTC.

This clonotype came up a few times. This chain connects TRBV10-2 to TRBJ2-3; 11 bases line up with TRBD2. Trimming took 7 bases from V and 6 from J; bases not matched to a gene: 15. There are 17 residues in the CDR3. Germline lookup yields CDR1 WSHSY and CDR2 SAAADI. CDR3 DNA: TGCGCCAGCATTTCCGGACTAGCGGGTCCCCCTGGGGATACGCAGTATTTT. Protein: CASISGLAGPPGDTQYF.

In regard to this clonotype: A read error may produce the germline difference seen at one junction end. V is TRBV7-9 and J is TRBJ2-7; a weak D match, TRBD1 (6 bases). This CDR3 has 12 residues. CDR1 and CDR2 from the germline V gene are SEHNR and FQNEAQ (reference sequence). Here the CDR3 reads CASSAELGGFGF. The CDR3 coding sequence is TGTGCCAGCAGCGCCGAGTTAGGGGGTTTTGGGTTC.

This clonotype was seen a handful of times. The DNA of the CDR3 is TGTGCCAGCAGTCGCAGCCCCAACTATGGCTACACCTTC. Translated, it gives CASSRSPNYGYTF. The chain joins TRBV28 to TRBJ1-2, with D uncertain. V lost 5 bases to trimming and J lost 2 bases, with 9 bases between them. In germline, CDR1 is MDHEN, CDR2 SYDVKM. This CDR3 has 13 amino acids.

The count of this clonotype is one. The chain employs TRBV6-1 and TRBJ1-4; 7 bases match TRBD1. CDR1 and CDR2 from the germline V gene are MNHNS and SASEGT. CDR3 size: 16 residues. V shed 6 bases and J 7 bases; nucleotides not matched to a gene: 14. In DNA form, the CDR3 reads TGTGCCAGCAGACCTGATATGACAGGGAGTCGTGAAAAACTGTTTTTT. Amino acid sequence: CASRPDMTGSREKLFF.

This clonotype was counted a few times. CDR3 in DNA: TGTGCCAGCAGTGAAGACCAGCGGGAGGGGCGGTTCTTC. Protein sequence: CASSEDQREGRFF. The V and J genes are TRBV6-1 and TRBJ2-1, with 10 bases matching TRBD2. V was clipped by 1 base and J by 15 bases; unmatched bases: 6. Germline values: CDR1 MNHNS, CDR2 SASEGT. The CDR3 covers 13 residues.

The chain couples TRBV2 to TRBJ2-2, with 7 nucleotides matching TRBD1. With V trimmed by 3 bases and J by 6 bases, 4 bases remained unmatched. Germline lookup yields CDR1 SNHLY and CDR2 FYNNEI. CDR3 length: 14 amino acids. The CDR3 nucleotides read TGTGCCAGCAGTGACAGGGGGTTAGCCGGGGAGCTGTTTTTT. Translation: CASSDRGLAGELFF.

This sequence joins TRBV7-8 and TRBJ1-2; 10 bases are shared with TRBD1. Per the germline V gene, CDR1 is SGHVS and CDR2 is FQNEAQ. The J segment lost 8 bases and the V segment lost 1 base, leaving 13 bases of the junction unmatched. The CDR3 is 17 residues long. For the CDR3, the DNA is TGTGCCAGCAGCTTAGTAGGGCGGGGGGACAGGGGTGTCGGCTACACCTTC. Amino acid sequence: CASSLVGRGDRGVGYTF.

This clonotype has more than one count but fewer than ten. The chain is built from TRBV19 and TRBJ2-1, with D perhaps TRBD1 (6 bases). Germline V gene sequence: CDR1 LNHDA, CDR2 SQIVND (reference sequence). Trimming shortened V by 4 bases and J by 7 bases, and 20 bases separated the two germline ends. The CDR3 totals 16 residues. This CDR3 is CASSTPIGTPPNEQFF. CDR3 sequence (DNA): TGTGCCAGTAGTACTCCAATCGGGACACCGCCTAATGAGCAGTTCTTC.

This clonotype occurred a few times. The V and J genes are TRBV6-5 and TRBJ2-2; D may be TRBD1 (5 bases). This CDR3 region has 14 residues. Germline V gives CDR1 MNHEY, CDR2 SVGAGI. V was pared by 2 bases and J by 8 bases, with 12 bases between. CDR3 sequence (DNA): TGTGCCAGCAGTTACGTGGCAGGGAATGGGGAGCTGTTTTTT. Protein product: CASSYVAGNGELFF.

This clonotype was picked up a small number of times. The chain combines TRBV20-1 with TRBJ2-7, with 8 bases lining up with TRBD2. This CDR3 is built from 15 residues. The trim removed 3 bases at V and 4 bases at J, leaving 11 bases unmatched. Germline CDR1 DFQATT, CDR2 SNEGSKA (reference sequence). The CDR3 loop reads CSASLSGGSSYEQYF. In nucleotides, the CDR3 is TGCAGTGCTAGTCTTTCGGGGGGGAGTTCGTACGAGCAGTACTTC.

This clonotype was counted between two and nine times. This chain links TRBV21-1 with TRBJ2-5; the table's D call, TRBD1, has no DNA check behind it. TRBV21-1 is tagged as a pseudogene. This CDR3 spans 16 amino acids. CDR3 loop: CASSKEDWDNQETQYF. The CDR3 nucleotides read TGTGCCAGCAGCAAAGAGGATTGGGACAACCAAGAGACCCAGTACTTC.

The chain couples TRBV20-1 to TRBJ2-2; no reliable D call. CDR1 and CDR2 (germline): DFQATT, SNEGSKA (reference sequence). The CDR3 contains 13 residues. The ends were cut back, 2 bases at V and 4 bases at J, with 8 bases in the middle. The CDR3 here is CSARPEPTGELFF. The CDR3 coding sequence is TGCAGTGCTAGACCGGAGCCCACCGGGGAGCTGTTTTTT.

Only a few counts were recorded for this clonotype. This chain joins TRBV6-5 and TRBJ2-1; tentative D call: TRBD1 (5 bases). Deletions cut 4 bases from V and 2 bases from J, with 15 bases between. Germline V CDR1 and CDR2: MNHEY, SVGAGI. There are 16 residues in the CDR3. The CDR3 here is CASSLSWTTAYNEQFF. The CDR3 region has the DNA TGTGCCAGCAGTTTGTCCTGGACAACCGCCTACAATGAGCAGTTCTTC.

This clonotype was recorded a few times. The rearrangement joins TRBV29-1 to TRBJ2-3; no clear D. Germline V CDR1 and CDR2: SQVTM, ANQGSEA. Trimming shortened V by 1 base and J by 2 bases, and 10 bases separated the two germline ends. The CDR3 covers 14 residues. The CDR3 region has the DNA TGCAGCGTTGAAGGCGCTGAGAACACAGATACGCAGTATTTT. It encodes CSVEGAENTDTQYF.

This clonotype was counted only a few times. The CDR3 coding sequence is TGTGCCATCAGTGGCCGGGACAGGTCCTCACCCCTCCACTTT. It yields the protein CAISGRDRSSPLHF. The V gene is TRBV10-3, the J gene TRBJ1-6; 8 bases are shared with TRBD1. The CDR3 loop spans 14 amino acids. Germline assignment: CDR1 ENHRY and CDR2 SYGVKD. V trimming: 4 bases; J trimming: 10 bases; junction bases outside the gene matches: 6.